The clone carrying this T cell receptor beta chain occurred a few times. Its antigen is not known. The source of the sample is a study of regulatory T cells in long-lasting Graves disease. iRepertoire HTBI primers and Arm-PCR of CDR3 regions built TCR beta libraries. TCRdb reprocessed the multiplex PCR reads with MiXCR, giving one entry per CDR3 protein. Of roughly 380,000 distinct CDR3 sequences listed, 15% to 17% were seen once; the top ten hold about a fifth. Study observations and caveats: Study of thyroid tissue was not done, with only peripheral blood studied.

As to time point: newly diagnosed GD, antithyroid drugs for less than 3 months. The authors made the TCR library using RNA they extracted from PBMCs. The diagnosis of Graves' disease used American Thyroid Association guidelines. The sequencing here drew on peripheral blood mononuclear cells (PBMCs), taken at new diagnosis, from a patient treated with antithyroid drugs. This sequence was found in a female donor with Graves disease.

The CDR3 region has the DNA TGTGCCAGCAGCCAAGGAGGCGATTCCTACGAGCAGTACTTC. It is translated as CASSQGGDSYEQYF. The rearrangement joins TRBV4-2 to TRBJ2-7; D not resolved. The germline CDR1 and CDR2 sequences are LGHNA and YNFKEQ. V shed 1 base and J shed 1 base, with 8 bases lying between them. The CDR3 loop spans 14 amino acids.